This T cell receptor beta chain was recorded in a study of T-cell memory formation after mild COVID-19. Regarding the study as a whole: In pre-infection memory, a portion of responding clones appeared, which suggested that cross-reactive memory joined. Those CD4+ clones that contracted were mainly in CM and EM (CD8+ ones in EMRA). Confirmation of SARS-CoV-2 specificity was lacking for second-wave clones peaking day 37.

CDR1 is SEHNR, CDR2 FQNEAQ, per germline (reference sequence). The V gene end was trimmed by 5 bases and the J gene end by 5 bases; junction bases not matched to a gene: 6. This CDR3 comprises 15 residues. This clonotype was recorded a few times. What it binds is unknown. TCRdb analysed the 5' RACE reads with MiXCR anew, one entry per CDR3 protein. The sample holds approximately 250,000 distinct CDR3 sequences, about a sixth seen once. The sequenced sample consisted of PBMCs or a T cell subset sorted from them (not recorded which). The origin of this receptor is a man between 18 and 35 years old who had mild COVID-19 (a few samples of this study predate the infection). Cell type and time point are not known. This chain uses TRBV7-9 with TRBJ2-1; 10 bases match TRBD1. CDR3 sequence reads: CASSTRQGAHNEQFF. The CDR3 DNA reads TGTGCCAGCAGCACCCGACAGGGGGCCCACAATGAGCAGTTCTTC.